The 18 T cell receptor beta chains below were found in one sample sequenced in a study of PD-1 blockade in classical Hodgkin lymphoma. Only in-frame clones appear in the TCRdb table, and some are missing; sequencing was by immunoSEQ multiplex PCR. The table has under 130,000 clones, approximately 89% seen once. Time point here: cycle 4 day 1 (C4D1), after 5 to 7 weeks of nivolumab. All patients experienced relapse after autologous stem cell transplantation, and brentuximab vedotin exposure was variable. This specimen consisted of peripheral blood mononuclear cells (PBMCs), obtained before the fourth cycle of nivolumab. Every receptor here comes from a human donor with classical Hodgkin lymphoma.

J is TRBJ1-2 and V is TRBV15, with D possibly TRBD1 on 5 matching bases. The V and J ends lost 1 base and 8 bases respectively, with 11 bases between them. The CDR3 sequence is 13 residues long. CDR1 and CDR2 (germline): LNHNV, YYDKDF (reference sequence). The CDR3 region is CATSRVQGWGYTF. CDR3 nucleotide sequence: TGTGCCACCAGCAGAGTTCAGGGTTGGGGCTACACCTTC.

The chain couples TRBV4-1 to TRBJ1-6; TRBD1 agrees at 7 bases. CDR3 length equals 15 residues. Germline V gene lookup returns CDR1 MGHRA and CDR2 YSYEKL. The V and J ends lost 2 bases and 9 bases, in that order; junction bases with no gene match: 7. Written as DNA, the CDR3 is TGCGCCAGCAGCCAACTAGGGGGCTGGAGTTCACCCCTCCACTTT. Protein: CASSQLGGWSSPLHF.

This chain links TRBV2 with TRBJ1-4; maybe TRBD1 (6 bases). V was pared by 10 bases and J by 0 bases, with 15 bases between. This CDR3 spans 15 amino acids. CDR1 and CDR2 from the germline V gene are SNHLY and FYNNEI. DNA of the CDR3: TGTGCCAATAGGCCCGGGGGCGCAACTAATGAAAAACTGTTTTTT. This encodes CANRPGGATNEKLFF. Full variable domain (remainder filled in from reference TRBV2 and TRBJ1-4): EPEVTQTPSHQVTQMGQEVILRCVPISNHLYFYWYRQILGQKVEFLVSFYNNEISEKSEIFDDQFSVERPDGSNFTLKIRSTKLEDSAMYFCANRPGGATNEKLFFGSGTQLSVL.

This sequence joins TRBV7-9 and TRBJ2-7; possible D gene TRBD2, 7 bases. The CDR3 consists of 13 residues. The ends were cut back, 7 bases at V and 4 bases at J, with 14 bases in the middle. The germline V gene encodes CDR1 SEHNR and CDR2 FQNEAQ (reference sequence). Here the CDR3 reads CASTGGGDYEQYF. The CDR3 DNA follows: TGTGCCAGCACGGGGGGCGGGGATTACGAGCAGTACTTC.

The chain couples TRBV28 to TRBJ1-5; 7 nucleotides match TRBD1. Per germline, CDR1 MDHEN and CDR2 SYDVKM. This CDR3 has 15 residues. With 6 bases clipped from V and 2 bases from J, the junction kept 7 bases outside the gene matches. The CDR3 is CASRLQGRRNQPQHF. DNA of the CDR3: TGTGCCAGCAGATTACAGGGGAGACGCAATCAGCCCCAGCATTTT.

CDR3 in amino acids: CASSLTPSAAFFNEQYF. In nucleotides, the CDR3 is TGTGCCAGTAGTCTTACACCCTCCGCGGCCTTCTTCAACGAGCAGTACTTC. This chain uses TRBV19 with TRBJ2-7; D uncertain. The germline V gene encodes CDR1 LNHDA and CDR2 SQIVND (reference sequence). The germline V and J ends were trimmed by 5 bases and 5 bases, with 25 bases remaining between them. This CDR3 spans 17 amino acids.

A single count supports this clone. The V call is TRBV10-3, the J call TRBJ1-4, with D possibly being TRBD1 (6 bases). The CDR3 is made up of 13 amino acids. Trimming left V 10 bases short and J 5 bases short, with 14 bases between. The V gene's germline CDR1 is ENHRY and CDR2 SYGVKD. As DNA, the CDR3 is TGTGCCACCAACGACGGACAGAATGAAAAACTGTTTTTT. Protein sequence: CATNDGQNEKLFF.

The gene calls are TRBV15 and TRBJ2-2, with 7 positions matching TRBD2. The CDR3 sequence is 19 residues long. Looked up from germline, CDR1 is LNHNV and CDR2 is YYDKDF (reference sequence). After removal of 6 bases from V and 2 bases from J, the junction contained 18 bases not matched to a gene. The CDR3 protein is CATRGGVSMRPFNTGELFF. The CDR3 nucleotides read TGTGCCACCAGGGGGGGGGTTTCAATGCGCCCGTTTAACACCGGGGAGCTGTTTTTT.

This chain uses TRBV7-9 with TRBJ1-5; unclear D gene. CDR1 and CDR2 from the germline V gene are SEHNR and FQNEAQ (reference sequence). Trimming removed 4 bases at V and 7 bases at J, with 11 bases between. The CDR3 spans 13 residues. The CDR3 DNA sequence: TGTGCCAGCAGCTCCGACCCGTGGCAGCCCCAGCATTTT. Amino acid sequence: CASSSDPWQPQHF.

The rearrangement uses TRBV6-6 and TRBJ2-4; no reliable D call. V was cut by 7 bases and J by 0 bases, with 16 bases left in between. The CDR3 spans 16 residues. The germline V gene has CDR1 MNHNY and CDR2 SVGAGI (reference sequence). The CDR3 DNA sequence: TGTGCCAGCAATGACCCCTCTACCGCAGCCAAAAACATTCAGTACTTC. Encoded protein: CASNDPSTAAKNIQYF.

The chain is built from TRBV19 and TRBJ1-5, with D maybe TRBD1 (6 bases). CDR1 and CDR2 from the germline V gene are LNHDA and SQIVND (reference sequence). The CDR3 loop spans 17 amino acids. V was pared by 0 bases and J by 2 bases, with 14 bases between. The CDR3: CASSIDIGGFGNQPQHF. The CDR3 coding sequence is TGTGCCAGTAGTATAGATATCGGGGGCTTTGGCAATCAGCCCCAGCATTTT.

This sequence joins TRBV7-2 and TRBJ1-3; D is unresolved. Germline CDR1 is SGHTA and CDR2 is FQGNSA. This CDR3 comprises 15 residues. Trimming stripped 1 base from V and 1 base from J, with 8 bases between. CDR3 protein: CASSLERGSGNTIYF. CDR3 nucleotides: TGTGCCAGCAGCTTAGAACGGGGATCTGGAAACACCATATATTTT.

J is TRBJ2-7 and V is TRBV5-1; 7 nucleotides agree with TRBD2. Germline CDR1 and CDR2: SGHRS and YFSETQ. V shed 1 base and J 0 bases; nucleotides not matched to a gene: 1. The CDR3 is made up of 14 amino acids. The CDR3 protein is CASSLLAGSYEQYF. CDR3 DNA: TGCGCCAGCAGCTTGTTAGCGGGCTCCTACGAGCAGTACTTC. The whole variable domain, filled in from reference TRBV5-1 and TRBJ2-7, reads KAGVTQTPRYLIKTRGQQVTLSCSPISGHRSVSWYQQTPGQGLQFLFEYFSETQRNKGNFPGRFSGRQFSNSRSEMNVSTLELGDSALYLCASSLLAGSYEQYFGPGTRLTVT.

This rearrangement joins TRBV27 to TRBJ2-1; D is ambiguous. Trimming shortened V by 3 bases and J by 0 bases, and 9 bases separated the two germline ends. Germline V gives CDR1 MNHEY, CDR2 SMNVEV (reference sequence). This CDR3 contains 15 residues. Here the CDR3 DNA reads TGTGCCAGCAGTTTGCGCTGGAGCTCCTACAATGAGCAGTTCTTC. It specifies CASSLRWSSYNEQFF.

This chain joins TRBV6-1 and TRBJ1-1; D gene uncertain. Germline CDR1 MNHNS, CDR2 SASEGT. Trimming pared 2 bases from V and 11 bases from J, leaving 15 bases between. This CDR3 contains 13 residues. The CDR3 DNA is TGTGCCAGCAGTGAACCGGGTGTCGGGTCGGCTTTCTTT. It encodes CASSEPGVGSAFF.

CDR3: CASSLVAGGRDTQYF. CDR3 sequence (DNA): TGCGCCAGCAGCTTGGTGGCGGGAGGGAGAGATACGCAGTATTTT. The chain links TRBV5-1 to TRBJ2-3; 9 bases align to TRBD2. V lost 0 bases and J lost 5; bases outside the gene matches: 4. This CDR3 spans 15 amino acids. Germline V CDR1 and CDR2: SGHRS, YFSETQ.

The J gene is TRBJ2-7, the V gene TRBV13; 11 nucleotides match TRBD2. This CDR3 is built from 15 residues. Germline CDR1 is PRHDT and CDR2 is FYEKMQ (reference sequence). The V gene end was trimmed by 5 bases and the J gene end by 4 bases; junction bases not matched to a gene: 7. In DNA, the CDR3 is TGTGCCAGCAGCCAAACTAGCGGGAGTCGGTACGAGCAGTACTTC. Its protein is CASSQTSGSRYEQYF.

This chain joins TRBV30 and TRBJ2-7, with a weak D call TRBD2 (6 bases). This CDR3 comprises 12 residues. Trimming took off 0 bases at V and 6 bases at J, with 9 bases between the two ends. The V gene's germline CDR1 is GTSNPN and CDR2 SVGIG (reference sequence). The chain's CDR3 is CAWSVGGPEQYF. As DNA, the CDR3 is TGTGCCTGGAGTGTAGGAGGGCCCGAGCAGTACTTC.